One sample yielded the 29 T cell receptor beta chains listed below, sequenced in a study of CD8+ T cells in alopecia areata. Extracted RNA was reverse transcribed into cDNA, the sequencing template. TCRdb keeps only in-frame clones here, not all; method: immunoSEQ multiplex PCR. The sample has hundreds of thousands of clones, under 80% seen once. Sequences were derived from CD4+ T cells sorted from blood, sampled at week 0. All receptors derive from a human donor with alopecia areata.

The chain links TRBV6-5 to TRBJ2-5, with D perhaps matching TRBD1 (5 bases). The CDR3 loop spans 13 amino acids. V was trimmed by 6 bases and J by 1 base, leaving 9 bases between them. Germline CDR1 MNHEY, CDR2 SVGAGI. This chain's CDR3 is CASRSGSQETQYF. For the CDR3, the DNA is TGTGCCAGCAGGTCAGGGTCCCAAGAGACCCAGTACTTC.

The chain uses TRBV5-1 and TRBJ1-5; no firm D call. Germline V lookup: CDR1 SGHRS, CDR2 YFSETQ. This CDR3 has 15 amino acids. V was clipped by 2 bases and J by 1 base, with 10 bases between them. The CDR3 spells CASSFYPGSNQPQHF. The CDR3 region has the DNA TGCGCCAGCAGCTTTTATCCGGGGAGCAATCAGCCCCAGCATTTT.

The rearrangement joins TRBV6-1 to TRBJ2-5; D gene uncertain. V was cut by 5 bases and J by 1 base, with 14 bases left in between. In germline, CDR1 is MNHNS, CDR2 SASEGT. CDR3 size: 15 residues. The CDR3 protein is CASSPRTGSQETQYF. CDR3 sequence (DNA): TGTGCCAGCAGTCCCCGTACCGGGTCCCAAGAGACCCAGTACTTC.

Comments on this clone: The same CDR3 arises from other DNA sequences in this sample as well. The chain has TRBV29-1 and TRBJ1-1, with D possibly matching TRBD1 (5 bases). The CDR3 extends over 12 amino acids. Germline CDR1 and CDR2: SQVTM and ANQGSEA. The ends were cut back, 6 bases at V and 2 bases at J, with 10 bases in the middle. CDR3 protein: CSVGGGNTEAFF. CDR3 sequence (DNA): TGCAGCGTCGGGGGGGGAAACACTGAAGCTTTCTTT.

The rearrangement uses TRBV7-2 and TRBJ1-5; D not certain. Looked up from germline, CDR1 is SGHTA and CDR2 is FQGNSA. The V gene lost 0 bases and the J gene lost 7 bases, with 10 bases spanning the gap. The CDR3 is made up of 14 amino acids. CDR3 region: CASSLALGGQPQHF. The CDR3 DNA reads TGTGCCAGCAGCTTAGCGCTGGGAGGGCAGCCCCAGCATTTT.

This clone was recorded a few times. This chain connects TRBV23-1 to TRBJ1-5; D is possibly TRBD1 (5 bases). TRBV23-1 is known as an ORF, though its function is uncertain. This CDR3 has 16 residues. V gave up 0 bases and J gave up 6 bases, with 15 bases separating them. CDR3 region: CASSQSGGEKGQPQHF. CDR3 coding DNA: TGCGCCAGCAGTCAATCGGGGGGGGAGAAGGGTCAGCCCCAGCATTTT.

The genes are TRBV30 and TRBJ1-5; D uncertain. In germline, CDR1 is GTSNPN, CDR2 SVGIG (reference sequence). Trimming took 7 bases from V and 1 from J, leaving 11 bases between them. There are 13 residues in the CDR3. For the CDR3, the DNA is TGTGCCTCCTCCCAAGGGAGCAATCAGCCCCAGCATTTT. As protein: CASSQGSNQPQHF.

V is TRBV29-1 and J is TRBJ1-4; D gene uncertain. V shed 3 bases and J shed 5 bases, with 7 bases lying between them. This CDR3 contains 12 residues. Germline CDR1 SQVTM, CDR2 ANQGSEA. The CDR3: CSVEGWNEKLFF. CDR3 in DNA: TGCAGCGTTGAGGGATGGAATGAAAAACTGTTTTTT.

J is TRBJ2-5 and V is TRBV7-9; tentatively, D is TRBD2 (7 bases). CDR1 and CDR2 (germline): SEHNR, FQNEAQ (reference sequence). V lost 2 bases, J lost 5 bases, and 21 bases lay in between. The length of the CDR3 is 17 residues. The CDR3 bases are TGTGCCAGCAGCTTATCCCTCCTTGGGGGGGGGCCGGAGACCCAGTACTTC. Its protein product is CASSLSLLGGGPETQYF.

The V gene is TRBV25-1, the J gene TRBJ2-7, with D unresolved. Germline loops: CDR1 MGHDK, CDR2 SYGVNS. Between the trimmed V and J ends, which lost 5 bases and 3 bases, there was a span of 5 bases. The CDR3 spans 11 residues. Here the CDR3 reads CASSRDYEQYF. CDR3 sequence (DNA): TGTGCCAGCAGTAGAGACTACGAGCAGTACTTC.

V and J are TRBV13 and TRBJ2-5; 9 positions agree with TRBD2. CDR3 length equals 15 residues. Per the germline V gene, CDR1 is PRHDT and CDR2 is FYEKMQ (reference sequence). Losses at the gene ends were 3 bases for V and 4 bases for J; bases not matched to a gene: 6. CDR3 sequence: CASSFWRGGAETQYF. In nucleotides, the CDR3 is TGTGCCAGCAGCTTCTGGCGGGGGGGCGCAGAGACCCAGTACTTC.

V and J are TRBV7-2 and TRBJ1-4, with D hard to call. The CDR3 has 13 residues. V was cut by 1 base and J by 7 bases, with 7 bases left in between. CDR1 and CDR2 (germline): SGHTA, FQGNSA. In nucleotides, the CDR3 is TGTGCCAGCAGCTTAGAGATGGCTGAAAAACTGTTTTTT. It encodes CASSLEMAEKLFF.

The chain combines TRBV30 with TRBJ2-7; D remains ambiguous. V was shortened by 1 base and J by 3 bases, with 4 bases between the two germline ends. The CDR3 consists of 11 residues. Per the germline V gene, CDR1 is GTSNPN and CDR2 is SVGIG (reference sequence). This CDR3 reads CAWSGNYEQYF. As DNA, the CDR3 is TGTGCCTGGAGTGGTAACTACGAGCAGTACTTC.

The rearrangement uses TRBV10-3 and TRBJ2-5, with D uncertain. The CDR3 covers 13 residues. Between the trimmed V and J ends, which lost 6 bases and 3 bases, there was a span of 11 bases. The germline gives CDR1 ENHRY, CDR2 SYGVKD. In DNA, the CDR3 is TGTGCCATCAGCACCGTGGTGGAAGAGACCCAGTACTTC. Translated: CAISTVVEETQYF.

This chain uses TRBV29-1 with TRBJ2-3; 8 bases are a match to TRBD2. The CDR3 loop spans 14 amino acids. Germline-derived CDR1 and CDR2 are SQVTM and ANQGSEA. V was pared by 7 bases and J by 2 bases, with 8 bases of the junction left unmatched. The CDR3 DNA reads TGCAGCGGGGGCGCGGGGGGCCTCACAGATACGCAGTATTTT. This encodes CSGGAGGLTDTQYF.

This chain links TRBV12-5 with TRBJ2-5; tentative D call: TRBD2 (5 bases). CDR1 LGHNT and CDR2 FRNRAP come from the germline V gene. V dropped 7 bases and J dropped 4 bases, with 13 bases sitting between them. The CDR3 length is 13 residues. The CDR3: CASAPDCRETQYF. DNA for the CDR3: TGTGCTAGTGCCCCGGACTGTAGAGAGACCCAGTACTTC.

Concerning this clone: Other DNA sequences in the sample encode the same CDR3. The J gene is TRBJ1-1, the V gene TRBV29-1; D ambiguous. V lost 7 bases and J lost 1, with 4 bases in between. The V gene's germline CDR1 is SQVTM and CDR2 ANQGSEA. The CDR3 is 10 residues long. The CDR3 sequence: CSATNTEAFF. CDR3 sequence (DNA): TGCAGCGCAACGAACACTGAAGCTTTCTTT.

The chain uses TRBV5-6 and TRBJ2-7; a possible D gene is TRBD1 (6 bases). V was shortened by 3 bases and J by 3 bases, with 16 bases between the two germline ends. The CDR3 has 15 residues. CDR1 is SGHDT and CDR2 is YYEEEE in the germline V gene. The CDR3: CASSSTGNNHYEQYF. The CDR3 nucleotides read TGTGCCAGCAGCTCCACAGGGAACAACCACTACGAGCAGTACTTC.

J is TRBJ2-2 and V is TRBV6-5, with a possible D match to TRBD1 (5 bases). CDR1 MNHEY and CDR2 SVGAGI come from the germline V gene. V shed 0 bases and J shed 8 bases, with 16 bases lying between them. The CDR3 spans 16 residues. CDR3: CASSYSDTSDPGELFF. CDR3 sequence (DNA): TGTGCCAGCAGTTACTCGGACACGTCCGACCCTGGGGAGCTGTTTTTT.

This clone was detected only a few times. The CDR3 protein is CASSHGQGIGAFF. The CDR3 DNA reads as TGTGCCAGCAGCCACGGACAGGGGATCGGAGCTTTCTTT. V gene TRBV14 combines with J gene TRBJ1-1; 9 bases map to TRBD1. CDR1 is SGHDN and CDR2 is FVKESK in the germline V gene. With 3 bases clipped from V and 10 bases from J, the junction kept 6 bases outside the gene matches. The CDR3 loop spans 13 amino acids.

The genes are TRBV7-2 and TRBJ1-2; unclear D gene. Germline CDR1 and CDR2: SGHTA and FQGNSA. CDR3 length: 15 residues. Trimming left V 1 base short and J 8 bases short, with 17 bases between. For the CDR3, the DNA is TGTGCCAGCAGCTTAGAAACGTTGGCAGGCGACGGCTACACCTTC. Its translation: CASSLETLAGDGYTF.

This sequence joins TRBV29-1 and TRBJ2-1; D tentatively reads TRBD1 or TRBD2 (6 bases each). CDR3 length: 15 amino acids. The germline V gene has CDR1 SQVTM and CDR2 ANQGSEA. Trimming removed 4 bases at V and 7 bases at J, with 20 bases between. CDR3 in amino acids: CSVGRGPRASNEQFF. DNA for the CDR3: TGCAGCGTTGGTCGGGGGCCTCGGGCTTCGAATGAGCAGTTCTTC.

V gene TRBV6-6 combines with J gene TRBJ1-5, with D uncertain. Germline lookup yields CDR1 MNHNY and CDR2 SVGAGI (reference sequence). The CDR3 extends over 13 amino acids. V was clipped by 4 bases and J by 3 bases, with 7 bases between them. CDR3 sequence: CASSSGANQPQHF. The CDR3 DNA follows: TGTGCCAGCAGTTCAGGAGCCAATCAGCCCCAGCATTTT.

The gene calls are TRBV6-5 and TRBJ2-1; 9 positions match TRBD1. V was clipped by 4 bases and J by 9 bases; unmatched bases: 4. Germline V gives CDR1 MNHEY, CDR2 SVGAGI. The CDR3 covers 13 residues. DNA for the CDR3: TGTGCCAGCAGTTTTAGACAGGGGGGTGAGCAGTTCTTC. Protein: CASSFRQGGEQFF.

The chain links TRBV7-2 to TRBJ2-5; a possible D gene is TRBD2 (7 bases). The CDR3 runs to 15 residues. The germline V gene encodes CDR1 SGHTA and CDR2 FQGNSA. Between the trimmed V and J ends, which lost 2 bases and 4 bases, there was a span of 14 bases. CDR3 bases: TGTGCCAGCAGCTTACTCGGGCGGGGGCCAGAGACCCAGTACTTC. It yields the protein CASSLLGRGPETQYF.

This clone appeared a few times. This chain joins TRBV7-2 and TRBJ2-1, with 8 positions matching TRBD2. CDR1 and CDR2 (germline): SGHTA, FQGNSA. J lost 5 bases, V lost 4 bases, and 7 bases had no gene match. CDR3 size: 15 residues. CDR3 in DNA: TGTGCCAGCAGCTCCTTAGCGGGGTTTGACAATGAGCAGTTCTTC. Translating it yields CASSSLAGFDNEQFF.

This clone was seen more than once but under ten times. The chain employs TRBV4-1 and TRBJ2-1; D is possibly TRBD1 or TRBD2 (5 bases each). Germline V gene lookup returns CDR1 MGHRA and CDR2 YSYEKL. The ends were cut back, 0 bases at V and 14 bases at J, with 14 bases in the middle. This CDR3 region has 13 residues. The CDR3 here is CASSQDWGSGEFF. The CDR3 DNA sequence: TGCGCCAGCAGCCAAGATTGGGGGTCGGGTGAGTTCTTC.

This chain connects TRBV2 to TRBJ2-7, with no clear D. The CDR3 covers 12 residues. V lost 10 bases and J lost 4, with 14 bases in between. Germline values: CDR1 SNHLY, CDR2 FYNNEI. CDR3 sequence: CATRGQAYEQYF. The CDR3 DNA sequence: TGTGCCACCCGAGGCCAGGCGTACGAGCAGTACTTC.

In nucleotides, the CDR3 is TGTGCCTGGAGGAGGGACATTAATGAAAAACTGTTTTTT. This sequence encodes CAWRRDINEKLFF. This chain connects TRBV30 to TRBJ1-4, with D possibly TRBD1 on 6 matching bases. Trimming took off 3 bases at V and 4 bases at J, with 9 bases between the two ends. This CDR3 spans 13 amino acids. Per the germline V gene, CDR1 is GTSNPN and CDR2 is SVGIG (reference sequence).